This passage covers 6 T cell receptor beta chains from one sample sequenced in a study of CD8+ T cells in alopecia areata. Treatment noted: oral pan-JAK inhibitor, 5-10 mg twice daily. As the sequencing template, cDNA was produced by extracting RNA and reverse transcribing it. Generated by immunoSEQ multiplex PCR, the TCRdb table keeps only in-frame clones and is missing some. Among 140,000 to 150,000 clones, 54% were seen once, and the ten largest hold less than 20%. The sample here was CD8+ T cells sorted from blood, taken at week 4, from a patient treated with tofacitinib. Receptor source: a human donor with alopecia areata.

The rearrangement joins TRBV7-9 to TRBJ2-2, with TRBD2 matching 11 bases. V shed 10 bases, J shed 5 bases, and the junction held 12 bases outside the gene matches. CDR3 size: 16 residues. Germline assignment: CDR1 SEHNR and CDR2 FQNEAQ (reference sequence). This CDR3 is CATPSPSGGRTGELFF. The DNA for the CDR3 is TGTGCCACCCCGAGTCCTAGCGGGGGGCGAACCGGGGAGCTGTTTTTT.

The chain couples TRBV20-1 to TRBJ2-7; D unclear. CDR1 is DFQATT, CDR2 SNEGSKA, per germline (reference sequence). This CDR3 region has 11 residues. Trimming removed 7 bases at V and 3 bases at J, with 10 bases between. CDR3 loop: CSGEMGYEQYF. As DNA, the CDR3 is TGCAGTGGTGAGATGGGCTACGAGCAGTACTTC.

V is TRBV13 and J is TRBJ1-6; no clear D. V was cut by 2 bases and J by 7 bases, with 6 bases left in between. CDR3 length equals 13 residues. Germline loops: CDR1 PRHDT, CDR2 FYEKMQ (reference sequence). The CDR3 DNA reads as TGTGCCAGCAGCTTAACCACAAATTCACCCCTCCACTTT. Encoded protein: CASSLTTNSPLHF.

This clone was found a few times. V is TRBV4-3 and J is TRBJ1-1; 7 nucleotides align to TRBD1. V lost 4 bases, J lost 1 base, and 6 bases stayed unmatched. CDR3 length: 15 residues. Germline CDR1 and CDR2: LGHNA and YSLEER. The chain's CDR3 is CASSRLTGANTEAFF. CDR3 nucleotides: TGCGCCAGCAGCCGGCTTACAGGGGCGAACACTGAAGCTTTCTTT.

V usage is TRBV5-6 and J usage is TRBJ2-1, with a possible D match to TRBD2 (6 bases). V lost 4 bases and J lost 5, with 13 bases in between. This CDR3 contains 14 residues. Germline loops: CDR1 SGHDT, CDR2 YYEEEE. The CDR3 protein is CASSPRTTNNEQFF. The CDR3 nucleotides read TGTGCCAGCAGCCCCCGGACTACCAACAATGAGCAGTTCTTC.

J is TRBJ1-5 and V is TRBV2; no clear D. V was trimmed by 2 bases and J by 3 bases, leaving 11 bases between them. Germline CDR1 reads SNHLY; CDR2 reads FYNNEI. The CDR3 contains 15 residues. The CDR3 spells CASSETHTYNQPQHF. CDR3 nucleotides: TGTGCCAGCAGTGAAACGCACACATACAATCAGCCCCAGCATTTT. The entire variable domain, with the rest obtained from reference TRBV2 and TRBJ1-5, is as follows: EPEVTQTPSHQVTQMGQEVILRCVPISNHLYFYWYRQILGQKVEFLVSFYNNEISEKSEIFDDQFSVERPDGSNFTLKIRSTKLEDSAMYFCASSETHTYNQPQHFGDGTRLSIL.